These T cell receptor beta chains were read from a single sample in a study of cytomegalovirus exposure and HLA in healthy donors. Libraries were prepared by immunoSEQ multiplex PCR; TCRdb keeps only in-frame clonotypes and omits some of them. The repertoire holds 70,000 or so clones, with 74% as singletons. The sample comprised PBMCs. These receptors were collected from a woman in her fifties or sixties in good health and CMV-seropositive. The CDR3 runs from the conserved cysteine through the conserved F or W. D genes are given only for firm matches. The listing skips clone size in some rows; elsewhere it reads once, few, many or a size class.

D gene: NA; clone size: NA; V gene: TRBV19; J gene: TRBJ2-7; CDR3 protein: CASSIVLAYEQYF; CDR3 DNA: TGTGCCAGTAGTATAGTTCTAGCGTACGAGCAGTACTTC
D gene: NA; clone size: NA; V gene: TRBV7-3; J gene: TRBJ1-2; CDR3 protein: CASSRGGNYGYTF; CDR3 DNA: TGTGCCAGCAGCCGCGGAGGGAACTATGGCTACACCTTC
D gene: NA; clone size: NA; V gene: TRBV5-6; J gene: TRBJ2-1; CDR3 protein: CASSWRQDLYNEQFF; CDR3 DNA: TGTGCCAGCAGCTGGAGACAGGACCTCTACAATGAGCAGTTCTTC
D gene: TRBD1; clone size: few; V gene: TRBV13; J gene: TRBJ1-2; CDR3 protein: CASRNLRQGKNYGYTF; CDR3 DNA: TGTGCCAGCAGGAACTTACGACAGGGGAAAAACTATGGCTACACCTTC
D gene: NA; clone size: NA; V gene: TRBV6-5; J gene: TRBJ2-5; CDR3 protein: CASRNGETQYF; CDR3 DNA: TGTGCCAGCAGAAACGGGGAGACCCAGTACTTC
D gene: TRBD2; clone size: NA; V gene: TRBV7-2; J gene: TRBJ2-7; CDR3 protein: CASSLVSGRAGAYEQYF; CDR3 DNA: TGTGCCAGCAGCTTGGTTAGCGGGAGGGCCGGGGCCTACGAGCAGTACTTC
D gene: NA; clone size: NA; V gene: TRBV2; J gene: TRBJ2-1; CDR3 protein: CASSRLVAEQFF; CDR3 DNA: TGTGCCAGCAGCCGGCTAGTAGCTGAGCAGTTCTTC
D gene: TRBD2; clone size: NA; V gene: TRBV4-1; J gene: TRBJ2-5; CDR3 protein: CASSQDSSSGVETQYF; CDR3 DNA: TGCGCCAGCAGCCAAGATAGCTCTAGCGGAGTGGAGACCCAGTACTTC
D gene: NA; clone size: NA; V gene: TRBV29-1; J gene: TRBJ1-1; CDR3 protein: CSVETSGSTEAFF; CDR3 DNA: TGCAGCGTTGAAACTTCAGGGTCGACTGAAGCTTTCTTT
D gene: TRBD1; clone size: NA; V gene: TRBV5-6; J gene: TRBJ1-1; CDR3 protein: CASSLATGVTEAFF; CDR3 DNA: TGTGCCAGCAGCTTGGCAACAGGGGTCACTGAAGCTTTCTTT
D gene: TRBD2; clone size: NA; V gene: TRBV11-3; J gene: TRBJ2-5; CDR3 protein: CASSLGLAGETQYF; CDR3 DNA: TGTGCCAGCAGCTTAGGACTAGCGGGAGAGACCCAGTACTTC
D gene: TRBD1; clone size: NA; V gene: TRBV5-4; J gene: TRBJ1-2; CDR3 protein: CASSSRDRAPLGYGYTF; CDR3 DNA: TGTGCCAGCAGCTCCCGGGACAGGGCCCCCTTGGGCTATGGCTACACCTTC
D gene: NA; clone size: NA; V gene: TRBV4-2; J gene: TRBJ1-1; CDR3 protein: CASSPGQGFPEAFF; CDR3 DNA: TGTGCCAGCAGCCCGGGTCAGGGTTTCCCTGAAGCTTTCTTT
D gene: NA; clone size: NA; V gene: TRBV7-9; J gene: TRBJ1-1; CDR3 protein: CASSLGGSGRAEAFF; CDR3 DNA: TGTGCCAGCAGCTTAGGTGGATCGGGAAGGGCGGAAGCTTTCTTT
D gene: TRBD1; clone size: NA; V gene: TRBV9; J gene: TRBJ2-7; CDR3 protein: CASSGTGFYEQYF; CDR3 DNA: TGTGCCAGCAGCGGGACAGGCTTCTACGAGCAGTACTTC
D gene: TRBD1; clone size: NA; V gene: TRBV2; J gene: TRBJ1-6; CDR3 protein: CASRGQYNSPLHF; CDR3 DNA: TGTGCCAGCAGGGGACAGTATAATTCACCCCTCCACTTT
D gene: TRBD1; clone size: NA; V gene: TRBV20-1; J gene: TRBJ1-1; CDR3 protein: CSAKDRGRTFF; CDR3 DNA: TGCAGTGCTAAGGACAGGGGGAGGACTTTCTTT
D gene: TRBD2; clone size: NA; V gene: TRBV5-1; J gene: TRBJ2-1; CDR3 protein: CASSLGWAGGDNEQFF; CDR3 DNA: TGCGCCAGCAGCTTGGGATGGGCGGGGGGCGACAATGAGCAGTTCTTC
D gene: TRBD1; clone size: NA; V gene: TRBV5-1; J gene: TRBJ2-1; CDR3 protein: CASSQDRVPYNEQFF; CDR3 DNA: TGCGCCAGCAGCCAGGACAGGGTACCCTACAATGAGCAGTTCTTC
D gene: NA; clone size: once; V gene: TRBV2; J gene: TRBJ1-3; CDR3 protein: CASRASTGTGNTIYF; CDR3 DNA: TGTGCCAGCAGGGCCTCCACAGGGACCGGAAACACCATATATTTT
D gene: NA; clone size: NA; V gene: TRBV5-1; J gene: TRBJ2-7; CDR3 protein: CASSLAQGSYEQYF; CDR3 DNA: TGCGCCAGCAGCTTGGCTCAGGGCTCCTACGAGCAGTACTTC
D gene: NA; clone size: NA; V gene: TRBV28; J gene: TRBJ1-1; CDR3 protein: CASSSREGYMNTEAFF; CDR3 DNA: TGTGCCAGCAGTTCCAGGGAGGGGTACATGAACACTGAAGCTTTCTTT
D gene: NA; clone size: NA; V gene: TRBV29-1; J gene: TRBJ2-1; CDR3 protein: CSVEGERNSYNEQFF; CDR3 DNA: TGCAGCGTTGAAGGTGAGAGGAACTCCTACAATGAGCAGTTCTTC
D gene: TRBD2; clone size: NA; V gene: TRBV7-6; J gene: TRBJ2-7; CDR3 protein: CASSRTSGSGYEQYF; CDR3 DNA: TGTGCCAGCAGTCGTACCAGCGGGAGTGGGTACGAGCAGTACTTC
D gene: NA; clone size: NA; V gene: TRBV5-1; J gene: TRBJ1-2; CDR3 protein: CASSLDSYGYTF; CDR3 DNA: TGCGCCAGCAGCTTGGACAGCTATGGCTACACCTTC
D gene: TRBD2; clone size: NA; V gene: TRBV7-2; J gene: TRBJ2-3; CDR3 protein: CASSLGLLAGGRTDTQYF; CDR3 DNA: TGTGCCAGCAGCTTAGGCCTTCTGGCGGGGGGGCGGACAGATACGCAGTATTTT